The rows below give T cell receptor beta chains drawn from one sample of a study of blood T cell repertoires in COVID-19. This table comes from immunoSEQ multiplex PCR, and its TCRdb copy is limited to in-frame clones, with some not included. The table has 200,000 to 250,000 clones, about 80% seen once; the top ten hold about 2.3%. The sample was peripheral blood. The receptors were gathered from a woman aged 55 to 70 with acute or convalescent COVID-19. Both conserved end residues are part of each CDR3. Fields, in order: D gene, clone size, J gene, V gene, CDR3 protein, CDR3 DNA. The D gene is left open where the match is weak. Part of the rows lack a size; the others show once, few, many or a class for expanded clones.

>TRBD1|NA|TRBJ1-1|TRBV5-1
CASSLALSLLDRGNTEAFF
TGCGCCAGCAGCTTGGCCCTAAGTTTATTGGACAGGGGGAACACTGAAGCTTTCTTT
>TRBD1|NA|TRBJ2-3|TRBV4-1
CASSRGQDRGLPLSQYF
TGCGCCAGCAGCCGAGGCCAGGACAGGGGACTCCCCTTATCGCAGTATTTT
>NA|once|TRBJ2-5|TRBV5-1
CASREASHPTQYF
TGCGCCAGCAGGGAGGCCTCCCATCCAACCCAGTACTTC
>TRBD2|NA|TRBJ2-1|TRBV5-1
CASSLTFGLASYNEQFF
TGCGCCAGCAGCTTGACATTCGGACTAGCTTCCTACAATGAGCAGTTCTTC
>NA|NA|TRBJ1-5|TRBV6-5
CASGTGTGGDQPQHF
TGTGCCAGCGGGACCGGGACGGGGGGAGATCAGCCCCAGCATTTT
>NA|NA|TRBJ2-1|TRBV5-6
CASSLSGNAYNEQFF
TGTGCCAGCAGCTTGTCCGGGAATGCCTACAATGAGCAGTTCTTC
>NA|NA|TRBJ1-3|TRBV12-3/TRBV12-4
CASSLNRGNTIYF
TGTGCCAGCAGTTTAAATCGAGGGAACACCATATATTTT
>TRBD2|NA|TRBJ2-1|TRBV27
CASRIGLADIDEQFF
TGTGCCAGCAGGATCGGACTAGCGGATATCGATGAGCAGTTCTTC
>TRBD2|NA|TRBJ2-1|TRBV11-2
CASSSSGGADEQFF
TGTGCCAGCAGCTCTAGCGGGGGGGCAGATGAGCAGTTCTTC
>TRBD2|NA|TRBJ2-3|TRBV7-9
CASSRLAGGPDTQYF
TGTGCCAGCAGCCGGCTAGCGGGGGGGCCAGATACGCAGTATTTT
>TRBD1|NA|TRBJ1-2|TRBV13
CASSIGTGSSRGGYTF
TGTGCCAGCAGCATCGGGACAGGTTCGTCCCGTGGTGGCTACACCTTC
>NA|NA|TRBJ2-7|TRBV9
CASSVPPTTYEQYF
TGTGCCAGCAGCGTACCCCCGACAACCTACGAGCAGTACTTC
>NA|once|TRBJ1-1|TRBV7-9
CASSSTKSTEAFF
TGTGCCAGCAGCTCTACGAAGTCCACTGAAGCTTTCTTT
>NA|NA|TRBJ2-3|TRBV7-9
CASSRSSGSTDTQYF
TGTGCCAGCAGCCGAAGTAGCGGAAGCACAGATACGCAGTATTTT
>NA|NA|TRBJ1-5|TRBV6-2/TRBV6-3
CASSSTRRPQHF
TGTGCCAGCAGTTCTACTCGTCGGCCCCAGCATTTT
>NA|NA|TRBJ2-7|TRBV6-5
CASNQGGYEQYF
TGTGCCAGCAACCAGGGCGGCTACGAGCAGTACTTC
>TRBD1|NA|TRBJ2-2|TRBV18
CASSPRQGAFNTGELFF
TGTGCCAGCTCACCACGACAGGGGGCCTTTAACACCGGGGAGCTGTTTTTT
>TRBD1|NA|TRBJ1-6|TRBV4-1
CASSRGQAGWESPLHF
TGCGCCAGCAGCCGTGGACAGGCGGGTTGGGAGTCACCCCTCCACTTT
>NA|NA|TRBJ2-5|TRBV18
CASSPQTVQEPQYF
TGTGCCAGCTCACCTCAGACAGTCCAAGAGCCCCAGTACTTC
>TRBD1|once|TRBJ2-7|TRBV3-1/TRBV3-2
CASSRHPQGVGYEQYF
TGTGCCAGCAGCCGACACCCCCAGGGGGTGGGCTACGAGCAGTACTTC
>NA|NA|TRBJ2-1|TRBV11-1
CASSLVHSGGYEQFF
TGTGCCAGCAGCTTAGTCCACTCGGGCGGGTATGAGCAGTTCTTC
>TRBD1|few|TRBJ2-1|TRBV27
CASRAGTGYNEQFF
TGTGCCAGCAGAGCCGGGACAGGGTACAATGAGCAGTTCTTC
>TRBD1|NA|TRBJ2-2|TRBV15
CATRGQLNTGELFF
TGTGCCACCAGGGGACAGTTGAACACCGGGGAGCTGTTTTTT
>TRBD1|once|TRBJ2-3|TRBV19
CASSGGWRTDTQYF
TGTGCCAGCTCAGGGGGCTGGAGGACAGATACGCAGTATTTT
>NA|NA|TRBJ2-1|TRBV11-2
CASSFSWAEKYNEQFF
TGTGCCAGCAGCTTTAGTTGGGCAGAAAAATACAATGAGCAGTTCTTC
>NA|NA|TRBJ1-2|TRBV12-3/TRBV12-4
CATGHLNYGYTF
TGTGCCACCGGTCACCTAAACTATGGCTACACCTTC
>TRBD2|NA|TRBJ2-3|TRBV2
CASSLAKFKRGLIADTQYF
TGTGCCAGCTCCCTCGCTAAATTTAAGCGGGGACTCATCGCAGATACGCAGTATTTT
>NA|NA|TRBJ2-2|TRBV7-2
CASRGAGGSTGELFF
TGTGCCAGCCGCGGGGCGGGCGGTAGCACCGGGGAGCTGTTTTTT
>NA|NA|TRBJ1-1|TRBV12-3/TRBV12-4
CASSPQYTEAFF
TGTGCCAGCAGCCCCCAGTACACTGAAGCTTTCTTT
>NA|NA|TRBJ1-2|TRBV2
CASKILDYGYTF
TGTGCCAGCAAAATACTTGACTATGGCTACACCTTC
>TRBD1|NA|TRBJ2-7|TRBV11-2
CASSSNRGSYEQYF
TGTGCCAGCAGCTCTAACAGGGGAAGTTACGAGCAGTACTTC
>NA|NA|TRBJ1-1|TRBV3-1/TRBV3-2
CASSQDMNPTGAFF
TGTGCCAGCAGCCAAGATATGAACCCTACGGGAGCTTTCTTT
>NA|NA|TRBJ1-4|TRBV11-3
CASSPNTLTGPQSPNEKLFF
TGTGCCAGCAGCCCGAATACGTTAACAGGGCCCCAGAGCCCTAATGAAAAACTGTTTTTT
>NA|NA|TRBJ1-2|TRBV29-1
CSVGLGGYYGYTF
TGCAGCGTTGGTTTGGGGGGATACTATGGCTACACCTTC
>NA|few|TRBJ1-5|TRBV28
CASLGANQPQHF
TGTGCCAGCCTGGGGGCCAATCAGCCCCAGCATTTT
>NA|NA|TRBJ1-3|TRBV11-2
CASSLWGDTIYF
TGCGCCAGCAGCTTATGGGGAGACACCATATATTTT
>TRBD2|NA|TRBJ2-7|TRBV4-3
CASSQDGLAGVAQYF
TGCGCCAGCAGCCAAGATGGCCTAGCGGGGGTTGCGCAGTACTTC
>TRBD1|NA|TRBJ1-2|TRBV5-4
CASSFGTGKGYTF
TGTGCCAGCAGCTTCGGGACAGGGAAAGGCTACACCTTC
>NA|once|TRBJ1-2|TRBV2
CASSEASGPGTNYGYTF
TGTGCCAGCAGTGAAGCTTCGGGTCCAGGGACTAACTATGGCTACACCTTC
>TRBD2|NA|TRBJ2-2|TRBV28
CASTLRLAGGLGELFF
TGTGCCAGCACTTTACGGCTAGCGGGGGGGCTCGGGGAGCTGTTTTTT
>TRBD1|once|TRBJ1-2|TRBV3-1/TRBV3-2
CASSQDLWDRGILNYGYTF
TGTGCCAGCAGCCAAGATCTATGGGACAGGGGCATTCTTAACTATGGCTACACCTTC
>NA|NA|TRBJ1-2|TRBV3-1/TRBV3-2
CASSQDSSNYGYTF
TGTGCCAGCAGCCAAGATTCTTCTAACTATGGCTACACCTTC
>TRBD2|once|TRBJ2-3|TRBV7-2
CASSPTSGGGDTQYF
TGTGCCAGCAGCCCCACGAGCGGGGGGGGAGATACGCAGTATTTT
>NA|once|TRBJ2-7|TRBV7-2
CASSPGLFTYEQYF
TGTGCCAGCAGCCCGGGACTCTTCACCTACGAGCAGTACTTC
>NA|NA|TRBJ1-2|TRBV29-1
CSAKGAGHYGYTF
TGCAGCGCGAAAGGTGCGGGGCACTATGGCTACACCTTC
>NA|NA|TRBJ1-1|TRBV6-6
CASSYSGSGATEAFF
TGTGCCAGCAGTTACTCGGGGTCAGGGGCCACTGAAGCTTTCTTT
>NA|NA|TRBJ2-1|TRBV5-4
CASSLGEAGEQFF
TGTGCCAGCAGCCTAGGAGAAGCCGGTGAGCAGTTCTTC
>TRBD1|NA|TRBJ1-3|TRBV2
CASSGTGDGTIYF
TGTGCCAGCTCCGGGACAGGGGACGGCACCATATATTTT
>TRBD1|NA|TRBJ2-5|TRBV5-4
CASSPGTAETQYF
TGTGCCAGCAGCCCCGGGACAGCAGAGACCCAGTACTTC
>NA|NA|TRBJ1-2|TRBV4-3
CASSRSLDSGTANYGYTF
TGCGCCAGCAGTCGCTCACTCGACAGTGGTACGGCAAACTATGGCTACACCTTC
>TRBD2|NA|TRBJ2-1|TRBV6-2/TRBV6-3
CASSYSIGLAGGHSSYNEQFF
TGTGCCAGCAGTTACTCGATAGGCCTAGCGGGGGGTCACAGCTCCTACAATGAGCAGTTCTTC
>NA|NA|TRBJ2-3|TRBV7-9
CASSRFSSGTDTQYF
TGTGCCAGCAGCCGATTTAGCTCGGGCACAGATACGCAGTATTTT
>TRBD2|NA|TRBJ2-5|TRBV28
CASSLQISGGRLYF
TGTGCCAGCAGTTTACAAATTAGCGGGGGCCGCTTGTACTTC
>NA|NA|TRBJ1-3|TRBV5-1
CASSWTASGNTIYF
TGCGCCAGCAGCTGGACAGCCTCTGGAAACACCATATATTTT
>NA|NA|TRBJ2-1|TRBV27
CASSFEGSYNEQFF
TGTGCCAGCAGTTTTGAGGGCTCCTACAATGAGCAGTTCTTC
>NA|NA|TRBJ1-5|TRBV19
CASSTPRRGDNQPQHF
TGTGCCAGTAGTACCCCACGACGGGGGGACAATCAGCCCCAGCATTTT
>TRBD1|once|TRBJ1-2|TRBV19
CASSIRRLQGGHYGYTF
TGTGCCAGTAGTATTCGGCGCCTGCAGGGGGGCCACTATGGCTACACCTTC